A selection of T cell receptor beta chains follows, all from one sample in a study of graft-versus-host responses after intestinal transplantation. Antigens for these TCRs are unknown. Assay used: immunoSEQ multiplex PCR; TCRdb lists only in-frame clones, some missing. The table shows about 120,000 clones, with about nine tenths occurring only once. Sequences were derived from unstimulated CD4+ T cells sorted from spleen or lymph node cells, sampled before intestinal transplant. These receptor sequences come from a human donor who received an intestinal transplant. CDR3s include the opening cysteine and the closing phenylalanine or tryptophan. Fields, in order: J gene, V gene, D gene, clone size, CDR3 DNA, CDR3 protein. The D gene is left open where the match is weak. Clone size is not always given. Where it is, it says once, few, many or a class for expanded clones.

TRBJ2-3,TRBV30,.,.,TGTGCCTGGAGTGTAGAAAGGGGGCTAGCGGGCCGATGGGGGCCCACAGATACGCAGTATTTT,CAWSVERGLAGRWGPTDTQYF
TRBJ2-1,TRBV19,.,.,TGTGCCAGTAGTAGTAGCTTTGAGCAGTTCTTC,CASSSSFEQFF
TRBJ1-5,TRBV4-3,TRBD1,.,TGCGCCAGCAGCGCGCGACAGGGGCCTCAGCCCCAGCATTTT,CASSARQGPQPQHF
TRBJ1-5,TRBV15,TRBD1,.,TGTGCCACCAGCGCCCTTTTGGGACAGGTTAATCAGCCCCAGCATTTT,CATSALLGQVNQPQHF
TRBJ2-2,TRBV5-4,TRBD2,.,TGTGCCAGCAGCTCCCCTAGCGGGCGCTACACCGGGGAGCTGTTTTTT,CASSSPSGRYTGELFF
TRBJ2-5,TRBV7-7,.,few,TGTGCCAGCAGCTTAGGTCCGGGTCTCAAGGAAACCCAGTACTTC,CASSLGPGLKETQYF
TRBJ2-5,TRBV30,.,.,TGTGCCTGGAGTGACTCGAGGGAGACCCAGTACTTC,CAWSDSRETQYF
TRBJ2-1,TRBV6-6,TRBD1,.,TGTGCCAGCACGTGGCAGGGGGCCTACAATGAGCAGTTCTTC,CASTWQGAYNEQFF
TRBJ2-7,TRBV19,TRBD1,.,TGTGCCAGTAGTAAGGAGGGTGAAAGACAGGGGGCATACGAGCAGTACTTC,CASSKEGERQGAYEQYF
TRBJ2-1,TRBV7-3,.,.,TGTGCCAGCAGCTTATCGGGGAATGAGCAGTTCTTC,CASSLSGNEQFF
TRBJ2-7,TRBV15,TRBD1,.,TGTGCCACCAGCAGAGGAGGGACAGGGACCGAGCAGTACTTC,CATSRGGTGTEQYF
TRBJ2-3,TRBV6-1,.,.,TGTGCCAGCACACCGGGCACAGATACGCAGTATTTT,CASTPGTDTQYF
TRBJ1-5,TRBV2,.,.,TGTGCCAGCAGTTCCCGGCAGGGAAAGGTTTATAGCAATCAGCCCCAGCATTTT,CASSSRQGKVYSNQPQHF
TRBJ1-5,TRBV2,.,.,TGTGCCAGCAGGGACAGTTATAGCAATCAGCCCCAGCATTTT,CASRDSYSNQPQHF
TRBJ2-7,TRBV30,TRBD1,few,TGTGCCTGGAGTGTAGGGACAGGGCCGTACGAGCAGTACTTC,CAWSVGTGPYEQYF
TRBJ1-4,TRBV5-6,TRBD1,.,TGTGCCAGCAGCTCGGACAGGACAGGAGAAAAACTGTTTTTT,CASSSDRTGEKLFF
TRBJ2-7,TRBV6-5,.,few,TGTGCCAGCAGTTATTCGACAGGCCCCGGCTACGAGCAGTACTTC,CASSYSTGPGYEQYF
TRBJ1-2,TRBV6-5,TRBD1,few,TGTGCCAGCAGTTCAACAGGGGGCCGTGGCTACACCTTC,CASSSTGGRGYTF
TRBJ2-7,TRBV9,TRBD1,.,TGTGCCAGCAGCGTAGTGCCCGGGACAGGGGTCAACGAGCAGTACTTC,CASSVVPGTGVNEQYF
TRBJ2-5,TRBV11-2,.,.,TGTGCCAGCAGCCCCAGGGGCCCCCTACAAGAGACCCAGTACTTC,CASSPRGPLQETQYF
TRBJ1-1,TRBV6-1,TRBD1,once,TGTGCCAGTAAAGGGACAGGGAGGACTGAGGCTTTCTTT,CASKGTGRTEAFF
TRBJ2-1,TRBV4-1,TRBD1,.,TGCGCCAGCAGCACGCAGGGGGTGTCCTACAATGAGCAGTTCTTC,CASSTQGVSYNEQFF
TRBJ1-3,TRBV7-6,TRBD1,.,TGTGCCAGCAGCTACAACAGGGGATCTGGAAACACCATATATTTT,CASSYNRGSGNTIYF
TRBJ1-1,TRBV5-1,.,.,TGCGCCAGCAGCAGAGATTCGACAGGGAACACTGAAGCTTTCTTT,CASSRDSTGNTEAFF